Following are 13 T cell receptor beta chains from one sample sequenced in a study of T cell responses to AZD1222 COVID-19 vaccine. Assay used: immunoSEQ multiplex PCR; TCRdb lists only in-frame clones, some missing. The sample records about 130,000 clones, about 91% being singletons. The sequencing used peripheral blood, collected on day 0 of AZD1222 vaccination. The receptors stem from an adult in good health.

The rearrangement uses TRBV7-9 and TRBJ1-2, with D tentatively TRBD1 (6 bases). The V gene's germline CDR1 is SEHNR and CDR2 FQNEAQ (reference sequence). This CDR3 is 14 amino acids long. V gave up 3 bases and J gave up 6 bases, with 14 bases separating them. The CDR3 sequence: CASSLGTRSDGYTF. The DNA of the CDR3 is TGTGCCAGCAGCTTGGGGACAAGGTCGGATGGCTACACCTTC.

The chain links TRBV2 to TRBJ2-7; D not resolved. The V end lost 2 bases, the J end lost 2 bases, and 10 bases lay between the germline ends. CDR3 size: 14 residues. Germline assignment: CDR1 SNHLY and CDR2 FYNNEI. The CDR3 nucleotides are TGTGCCAGCAGTGAATTTCTTCTTCCCTACGAGCAGTACTTC. Translating gives CASSEFLLPYEQYF. The full variable domain, its missing parts supplied by reference TRBV2 and TRBJ2-7, is EPEVTQTPSHQVTQMGQEVILRCVPISNHLYFYWYRQILGQKVEFLVSFYNNEISEKSEIFDDQFSVERPDGSNFTLKIRSTKLEDSAMYFCASSEFLLPYEQYFGPGTRLTVT.

V and J are TRBV19 and TRBJ1-2; weak D call: TRBD1 (5 bases). CDR3 length: 13 residues. Germline V gene sequence: CDR1 LNHDA, CDR2 SQIVND (reference sequence). The CDR3 region is CATTPGTYHGYTF. In nucleotides, the CDR3 is TGTGCTACAACTCCGGGGACCTATCATGGCTACACCTTC.

J is TRBJ2-1 and V is TRBV11-3, with D uncertain. Looked up from germline, CDR1 is SGHNT and CDR2 is YENEEA. V was shortened by 6 bases and J by 2 bases, with 14 bases between the two germline ends. This CDR3 has 15 residues. The CDR3 region has the DNA TGTGCCAGCAGTCCCTTTGAAAGTCCCTACAATGAGCAGTTCTTC. Amino acid sequence: CASSPFESPYNEQFF. The full variable domain, its missing parts supplied by reference TRBV11-3 and TRBJ2-1, is EAGVVQSPRYKIIEKKQPVAFWCNPISGHNTLYWYLQNLGQGPELLIRYENEEAVDDSQLPKDRFSAERLKGVDSTLKIQPAELGDSAVYLCASSPFESPYNEQFFGPGTRLTVL.

The count of this clone is one. The chain recombines TRBV27 with TRBJ1-2; maybe TRBD1 (5 bases). This CDR3 contains 14 residues. The ends were cut back, 2 bases at V and 3 bases at J, with 10 bases in the middle. In germline, CDR1 is MNHEY, CDR2 SMNVEV (reference sequence). The chain's CDR3 is CASSLNRGDYGYTF. CDR3 coding DNA: TGTGCCAGCAGTTTAAATAGGGGTGACTATGGCTACACCTTC.

This clone was detected once. The chain has TRBV5-1 and TRBJ2-5; 11 bases agree with TRBD2. The CDR3 extends over 15 amino acids. The V gene's germline CDR1 is SGHRS and CDR2 YFSETQ. J was trimmed by 5 bases and V by 0 bases; bases with no gene match: 3. The CDR3 DNA follows: TGCGCCAGCAGCTTGGCCGGGACTAGCGGTGAGACCCAGTACTTC. It translates to CASSLAGTSGETQYF. The variable domain in full, completed from reference TRBV5-1 and TRBJ2-5, reads KAGVTQTPRYLIKTRGQQVTLSCSPISGHRSVSWYQQTPGQGLQFLFEYFSETQRNKGNFPGRFSGRQFSNSRSEMNVSTLELGDSALYLCASSLAGTSGETQYFGPGTRLLVL.

The chain has TRBV5-6 and TRBJ2-5; D not certain. The V end lost 0 bases, the J end lost 5 bases, and 14 bases lay between the germline ends. CDR1 and CDR2 from the germline V gene are SGHDT and YYEEEE. CDR3 length: 15 residues. CDR3 in DNA: TGTGCCAGCAGCTTGGCATTAGGCTCCTCGGAGACCCAGTACTTC. Its protein is CASSLALGSSETQYF.

The chain has TRBV9 and TRBJ2-1; unclear D gene. This CDR3 is built from 11 residues. CDR1 SGDLS and CDR2 YYNGEE come from the germline V gene. The V and J ends lost 3 bases and 9 bases respectively, with 7 bases between them. CDR3 DNA sequence: TGTGCCAGCAGCGAGGGCGCTGAGCAGTTCTTC. Its protein is CASSEGAEQFF.

This chain connects TRBV12-3 or TRBV12-4 to TRBJ2-7; unclear D gene. The CDR3 is made up of 13 amino acids. V was clipped by 5 bases and J by 2 bases, with 10 bases between them. The CDR3 sequence: CASSTGRTYEQYF. In DNA, the CDR3 is TGTGCCAGCAGTACCGGACGGACCTACGAGCAGTACTTC.

This chain connects TRBV9 to TRBJ2-5; a possible D gene is TRBD2 (5 bases). V was cut by 4 bases and J by 5 bases, with 15 bases left in between. The length of the CDR3 is 14 residues. The germline V gene has CDR1 SGDLS and CDR2 YYNGEE. This CDR3 reads CASSFGMGWETQYF. CDR3 nucleotides: TGTGCCAGCAGCTTCGGGATGGGGTGGGAGACCCAGTACTTC.

This clone was counted once. This rearrangement joins TRBV28 to TRBJ1-3; D might be TRBD1 (5 bases). Germline CDR1 and CDR2: MDHEN and SYDVKM. The CDR3 has 13 amino acids. V gave up 4 bases and J gave up 4 bases, with 8 bases separating them. The CDR3 reads CASSWGDGNTIYF. DNA of the CDR3: TGTGCCAGCAGTTGGGGGGACGGAAACACCATATATTTT. The full variable domain, rest sourced from reference TRBV28 and TRBJ1-3, is DVKVTQSSRYLVKRTGEKVFLECVQDMDHENMFWYRQDPGLGLRLIYFSYDVKMKEKGDIPEGYSVSREKKERFSLILESASTNQTSMYLCASSWGDGNTIYFGEGSWLTVV.

CDR3 in amino acids: CASSDFRGKNTEAFF. The CDR3 bases are TGTGCCAGCAGTGATTTTCGGGGGAAAAACACTGAAGCTTTCTTT. V usage is TRBV25-1 and J usage is TRBJ1-1, with D possibly TRBD1 on 5 matching bases. The CDR3 has 15 amino acids. V was clipped by 3 bases and J by 2 bases, with 13 bases between them. Per germline, CDR1 MGHDK and CDR2 SYGVNS.

The chain carries TRBV5-1 and TRBJ2-1; no reliable D call. V was clipped by 1 base and J by 9 bases, with 5 bases between them. The length of the CDR3 is 11 residues. From germline, CDR1 is SGHRS and CDR2 YFSETQ. CDR3 nucleotide sequence: TGCGCCAGCAGCTTGAAAAGTGAGCAGTTCTTC. Translated: CASSLKSEQFF.